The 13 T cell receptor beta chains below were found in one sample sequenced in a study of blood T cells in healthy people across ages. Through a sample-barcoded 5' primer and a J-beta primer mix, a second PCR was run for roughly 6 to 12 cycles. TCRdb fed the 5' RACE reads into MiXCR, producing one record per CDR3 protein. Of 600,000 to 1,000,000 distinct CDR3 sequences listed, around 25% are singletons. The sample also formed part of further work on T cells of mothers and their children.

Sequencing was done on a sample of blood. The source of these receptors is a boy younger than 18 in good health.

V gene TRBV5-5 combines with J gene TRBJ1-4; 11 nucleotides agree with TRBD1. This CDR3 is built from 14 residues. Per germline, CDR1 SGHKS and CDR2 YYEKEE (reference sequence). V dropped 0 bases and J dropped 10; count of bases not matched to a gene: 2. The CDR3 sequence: CASSLGTGGGKLFF. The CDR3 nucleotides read TGTGCCAGCAGCTTGGGGACAGGGGGCGGAAAACTGTTTTTT.

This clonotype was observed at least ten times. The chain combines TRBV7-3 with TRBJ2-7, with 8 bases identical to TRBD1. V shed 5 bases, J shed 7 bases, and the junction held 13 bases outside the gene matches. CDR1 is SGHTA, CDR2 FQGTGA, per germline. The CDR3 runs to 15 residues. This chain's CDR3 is CASSPQGATTKEQYF. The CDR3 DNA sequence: TGTGCCAGCAGCCCTCAGGGGGCGACTACGAAGGAGCAGTACTTC.

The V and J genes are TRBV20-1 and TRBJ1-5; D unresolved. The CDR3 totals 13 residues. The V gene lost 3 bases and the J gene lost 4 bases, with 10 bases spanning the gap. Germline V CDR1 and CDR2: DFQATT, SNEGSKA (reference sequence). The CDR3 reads CSARRQRNQPQHF. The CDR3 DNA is TGCAGTGCTAGGCGGCAGAGAAATCAGCCCCAGCATTTT.

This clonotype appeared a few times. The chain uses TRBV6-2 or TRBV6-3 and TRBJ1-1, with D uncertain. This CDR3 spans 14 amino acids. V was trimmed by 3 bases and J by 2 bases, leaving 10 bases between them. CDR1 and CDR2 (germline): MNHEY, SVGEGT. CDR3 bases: TGTGCCAGCAGTTATACAGACCTCAACACTGAAGCTTTCTTT. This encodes CASSYTDLNTEAFF.

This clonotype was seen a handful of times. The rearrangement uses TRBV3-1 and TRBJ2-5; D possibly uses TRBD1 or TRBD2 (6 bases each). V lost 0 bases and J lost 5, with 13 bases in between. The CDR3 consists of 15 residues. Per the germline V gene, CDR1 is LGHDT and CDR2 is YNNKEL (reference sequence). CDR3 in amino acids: CASSQDQRGGETQYF. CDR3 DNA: TGTGCCAGCAGCCAAGATCAGCGAGGGGGGGAGACCCAGTACTTC.

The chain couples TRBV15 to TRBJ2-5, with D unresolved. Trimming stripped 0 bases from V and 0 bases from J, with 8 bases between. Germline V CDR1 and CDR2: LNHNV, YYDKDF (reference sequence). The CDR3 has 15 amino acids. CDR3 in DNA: TGTGCCACCAGCAGAGATTCCAGATACCAAGAGACCCAGTACTTC. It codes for CATSRDSRYQETQYF.

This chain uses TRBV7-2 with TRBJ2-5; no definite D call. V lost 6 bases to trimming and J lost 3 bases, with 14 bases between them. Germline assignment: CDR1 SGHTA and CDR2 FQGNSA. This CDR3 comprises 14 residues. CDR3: CASSSSSLKETQYF. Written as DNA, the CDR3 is TGTGCCAGCAGTTCGTCTAGTCTGAAAGAGACCCAGTACTTC.

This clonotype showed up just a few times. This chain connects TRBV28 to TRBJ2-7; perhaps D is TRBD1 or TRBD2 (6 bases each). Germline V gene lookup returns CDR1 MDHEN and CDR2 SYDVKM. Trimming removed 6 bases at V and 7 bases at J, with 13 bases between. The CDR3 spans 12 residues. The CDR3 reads CASREGGGEQYF. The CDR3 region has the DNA TGTGCCAGCAGGGAAGGAGGGGGAGAGCAGTACTTC.

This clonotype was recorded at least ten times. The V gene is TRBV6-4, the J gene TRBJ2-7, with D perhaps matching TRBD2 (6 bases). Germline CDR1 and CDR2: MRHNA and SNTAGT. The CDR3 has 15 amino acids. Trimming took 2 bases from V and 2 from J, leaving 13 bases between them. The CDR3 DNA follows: TGTGCCAGCAGTGACCCCACGGGGGACCCCTACGAGCAGTACTTC. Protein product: CASSDPTGDPYEQYF.

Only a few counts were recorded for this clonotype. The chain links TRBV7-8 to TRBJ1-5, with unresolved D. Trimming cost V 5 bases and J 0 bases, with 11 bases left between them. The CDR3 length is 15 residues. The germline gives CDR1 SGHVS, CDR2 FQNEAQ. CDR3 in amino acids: CASSIRGYSNQPQHF. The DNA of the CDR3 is TGTGCCAGCAGCATCCGCGGGTATAGCAATCAGCCCCAGCATTTT.

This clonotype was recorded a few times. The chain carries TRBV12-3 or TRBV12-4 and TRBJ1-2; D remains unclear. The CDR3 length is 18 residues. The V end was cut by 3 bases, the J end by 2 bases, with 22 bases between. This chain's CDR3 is CASSFVPSVPGRNYGYTF. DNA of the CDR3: TGTGCCAGCAGTTTCGTCCCGTCCGTTCCCGGACGGAACTATGGCTACACCTTC.

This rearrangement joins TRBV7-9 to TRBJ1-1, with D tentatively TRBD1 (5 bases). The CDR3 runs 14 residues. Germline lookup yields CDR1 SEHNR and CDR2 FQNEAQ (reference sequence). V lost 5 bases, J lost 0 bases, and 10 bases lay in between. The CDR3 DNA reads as TGTGCCAGCAGCCCTGGGGCCTTGAACACTGAAGCTTTCTTT. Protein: CASSPGALNTEAFF.

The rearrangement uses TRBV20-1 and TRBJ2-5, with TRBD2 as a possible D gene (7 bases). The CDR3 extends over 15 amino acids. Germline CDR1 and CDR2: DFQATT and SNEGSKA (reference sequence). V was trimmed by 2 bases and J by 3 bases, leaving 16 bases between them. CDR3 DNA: TGCAGTGCTAGAAAGGGGGGGGACACCGAAGAGACCCAGTACTTC. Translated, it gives CSARKGGDTEETQYF.